These T cell receptor beta chains were read from a single sample in a study of regulatory T cells in long-lasting Graves disease. TCRdb recomputed calls from the multiplex PCR reads with MiXCR, one row per CDR3 protein. Of fewer than 550,000 distinct CDR3 sequences in the sample, around a fifth were seen once. Sequenced here: peripheral blood mononuclear cells (PBMCs), sampled when the disease was refractory, from a patient treated with antithyroid drugs. These receptors came from a female donor with Graves disease. Both conserved end residues are part of each CDR3. A D gene is named only where the DNA matches it firmly. Only part of the rows carry a size: once, few, many, or a class if the clone is expanded.

TRBV5-1	NA	TRBJ1-1	NA	CASSLVYDSDAFF	TGCGCCAGCAGCTTGGTCTATGACAGTGACGCTTTCTTT
TRBV19	NA	TRBJ1-1	NA	CASSVLGTVEAFF	TGTGCCAGTAGTGTCCTCGGGACTGTAGAAGCTTTCTTT
TRBV28	NA	TRBJ2-1	TRBD2	CASSLAGGTGEQFF	TGTGCCAGCAGTTTAGCGGGAGGTACTGGTGAGCAGTTCTTC
TRBV30	many	TRBJ1-1	NA	CAWSPVNQAFF	TGTGCCTGGAGTCCCGTCAATCAAGCTTTCTTT
TRBV7-9	NA	TRBJ1-2	TRBD1	CASSLGVGQEPNYGYTF	TGTGCCAGCAGCTTAGGGGTTGGACAGGAACCAAACTATGGCTACACCTTC
TRBV6-2/TRBV6-3	NA	TRBJ1-6	TRBD1	CASSTGESSPLHF	TGTGCCAGCAGCACAGGGGAGAGTTCACCCCTCCACTTT
TRBV7-9	few	TRBJ1-4	NA	CASSFDPGPEKLFF	TGTGCCAGCAGTTTTGATCCGGGACCCGAAAAACTGTTTTTT
TRBV19	NA	TRBJ1-1	NA	CACTLAATLNTEAFF	TGTGCCTGTACCCTTGCGGCGACACTGAACACTGAAGCTTTCTTT
TRBV7-9	many	TRBJ2-5	NA	CASSRKEETQYF	TGTGCCAGCAGCCGAAAGGAGGAGACCCAGTACTTC
TRBV14	NA	TRBJ2-5	TRBD1	CASGPFGQEPPQYF	TGTGCCAGCGGTCCCTTTGGACAGGAGCCTCCACAGTACTTC
TRBV29-1	few	TRBJ2-2	NA	CSAENEDITGELFF	TGCAGCGCCGAAAACGAGGATATCACCGGGGAGCTGTTTTTT
TRBV2	many	TRBJ1-2	NA	CASSALRDTSGYGYTF	TGTGCCAGCAGTGCCCTCCGGGACACTTCGGGGTATGGCTACACCTTC
TRBV11-2	NA	TRBJ2-5	TRBD2	CASSLQIGLAGGGGETQYF	TGTGCCAGCAGCCTTCAGATCGGCCTAGCGGGGGGCGGGGGAGAGACCCAGTACTTC
TRBV24-1	NA	TRBJ1-5	TRBD1	CATSDSGPGQGLRPQHF	TGTGCCACCAGTGATTCTGGACCGGGACAGGGGTTGCGGCCCCAGCATTTT
TRBV28	many	TRBJ2-7	NA	CASSGATGGEQYF	TGTGCCAGCAGTGGGGCCACCGGAGGGGAGCAGTACTTC
TRBV11-1	many	TRBJ2-7	TRBD2	CASSHGGTYEQYF	TGTGCCAGCAGCCACGGGGGGACCTACGAGCAGTACTTC
TRBV28	many	TRBJ1-1	NA	CASSPTGIPAFF	TGTGCCAGCAGCCCTACAGGGATCCCGGCTTTCTTT
TRBV7-8	NA	TRBJ1-5	TRBD1	CASSTRDSLNPQHF	TGTGCCAGCAGCACTAGGGACAGCCTTAATCCCCAGCATTTT
TRBV2	many	TRBJ1-2	NA	CASRTTLADGYTF	TGTGCCAGCAGAACGACACTGGCGGATGGCTACACCTTC
TRBV28	many	TRBJ1-1	TRBD1	CASSLSGQGAVNTEAFF	TGTGCCAGCAGTTTATCGGGACAGGGGGCTGTAAACACTGAAGCTTTCTTT
TRBV20-1	NA	TRBJ2-7	TRBD1	CSAGGMTGAYYEQYF	TGCAGTGCTGGGGGGATGACAGGGGCGTACTACGAGCAGTACTTC
TRBV20-1	many	TRBJ1-4	NA	CSARARQEVEKLFF	TGCAGTGCTAGAGCGCGGCAGGAGGTGGAAAAACTGTTTTTT
TRBV12-3/TRBV12-4	once	TRBJ1-2	NA	CASMGASHGYTF	TGTGCCAGCATGGGGGCATCGCATGGCTACACCTTC
TRBV6-1	NA	TRBJ2-2	NA	CASSKPNTGELFF	TGTGCCAGCAGTAAACCCAACACCGGGGAGCTGTTTTTT
TRBV28	many	TRBJ1-2	NA	CASSLYRVSGGYTF	TGTGCCAGCAGTTTATACAGGGTGTCGGGTGGCTACACCTTC
TRBV20-1	few	TRBJ2-7	TRBD2	CSASPESGSYEQYF	TGCAGTGCTAGTCCTGAGAGCGGGAGCTACGAGCAGTACTTC
TRBV6-1	NA	TRBJ2-5	NA	CASNLGWGSGAETQYF	TGTGCCAGCAATCTAGGCTGGGGGTCAGGAGCGGAGACCCAGTACTTC
TRBV28	many	TRBJ2-7	NA	CASSLGFSVSYEQYF	TGTGCCAGCAGTTTGGGATTTAGCGTCTCCTACGAGCAGTACTTC
TRBV12-3/TRBV12-4	few	TRBJ2-2	NA	CASSIAGELFF	TGTGCCAGCAGTATTGCCGGGGAGCTGTTTTTT
TRBV7-9	few	TRBJ1-5	NA	CASSLGQFNQPQHF	TGTGCCAGCAGCTTGGGTCAATTTAATCAGCCCCAGCATTTT
TRBV28	NA	TRBJ1-3	TRBD1	CASSPPTGVNSGNTIYF	TGTGCCAGCAGTCCCCCCACAGGGGTGAACTCTGGAAACACCATATATTTT
TRBV2	few	TRBJ2-3	NA	CASSDFTSTDTQYF	TGTGCCAGCAGCGACTTTACTAGCACAGATACGCAGTATTTT
TRBV12-3/TRBV12-4	many	TRBJ1-5	NA	CASSLSLTSQPQHF	TGTGCCAGCAGTTTATCCCTGACGAGTCAGCCCCAGCATTTT
TRBV12-3/TRBV12-4	many	TRBJ2-4	NA	CASSNPGLKDGKNIQYF	TGTGCCAGCAGTAACCCGGGACTCAAGGATGGCAAAAACATTCAGTACTTC
TRBV7-2	many	TRBJ2-7	NA	CASSLDWGGEQYF	TGTGCCAGCAGCCTAGACTGGGGCGGCGAGCAGTACTTC
TRBV20-1	few	TRBJ1-2	NA	CSAFDAYYGYTF	TGCAGTGCTTTCGACGCTTACTATGGCTACACCTTC
TRBV29-1	NA	TRBJ2-3	NA	CSVAQQDTDTQYF	TGCAGCGTTGCCCAGCAGGACACAGATACGCAGTATTTT
TRBV28	many	TRBJ2-2	TRBD1	CASTSTGSTGELFF	TGTGCCAGCACCTCGACAGGGAGCACCGGGGAGCTGTTTTTT
TRBV7-9	many	TRBJ1-2	TRBD1	CASSLVFPGGHGYTF	TGTGCCAGCAGCTTAGTTTTTCCAGGGGGGCATGGCTACACCTTC
TRBV2	many	TRBJ2-7	TRBD2	CASSLGTSGRALVYEQYF	TGTGCCAGCAGCCTTGGGACTAGCGGGAGGGCCCTCGTCTACGAGCAGTACTTC
TRBV2	NA	TRBJ1-2	NA	CASSDRGYYGYTF	TGTGCCAGCAGTGATAGGGGGTACTATGGCTACACCTTC
TRBV3-1	NA	TRBJ2-7	TRBD1	CASSQDSGTGPFEQYF	TGTGCCAGCAGCCAAGATTCAGGGACAGGGCCGTTTGAGCAGTACTTC
TRBV11-2	NA	TRBJ2-2	NA	CASSLGGGRFGELFF	TGTGCCAGCAGCTTAGGAGGCGGTCGGTTCGGGGAGCTGTTTTTT
TRBV27	many	TRBJ1-2	NA	CASSYAVGHGYTF	TGTGCCAGCAGTTACGCAGTCGGGCATGGCTACACCTTC
TRBV7-9	few	TRBJ2-7	TRBD1	CASSRPGGPYEQYF	TGTGCCAGCAGCCGACCAGGGGGTCCCTACGAGCAGTACTTC
TRBV2	many	TRBJ1-1	NA	CASSAGETEAFF	TGTGCCAGCAGTGCAGGGGAGACTGAAGCTTTCTTT
TRBV10-3	NA	TRBJ1-2	NA	CAISDAVNYGYTF	TGTGCCATCAGTGATGCAGTCAACTACGGCTACACCTTC
TRBV24-1	NA	TRBJ2-6	TRBD1	CATSDAGTGSFTLSGANVLTF	TGTGCCACCAGTGATGCCGGGACAGGTAGCTTTACCCTCTCTGGGGCCAACGTCCTGACTTTC